The entry that follows covers one T cell receptor (beta chain) sequence. Antigen specificity is unknown. The data derive from a study of beta chain features in type 1 diabetes. Study-level points and caveats: Any HLA-type effect on TCRB rearrangement remained unresolved here. The naive, central memory and Treg TCRB repertoires looked more alike in patients than they did in healthy donors.

A single heparinised draw of approximately 0.12 L on average was taken per donor. Via CD45RO/CCR7/CD25/CD127/CD95/CD27, cells of the CD4+ naive, central memory, regulatory and stem cell-like memory subsets were sorted. The whole isolated RNA underwent reverse transcription, so sequencing captured expressed TCRB transcripts. The method was immunoSEQ multiplex PCR; TCRdb's version includes in-frame clones alone and lacks a portion of them. This table holds 900,000 or so clones, roughly 15% found once. CDR1 and CDR2 from the germline V gene are WSHSY and SAAADI. Unmatched junction bases numbered 4, after V lost 7 bases and J lost 2 bases. The CDR3 is 14 residues long.

Sequencing was done on a sample of naive CD4+ T cells from blood. The rearrangement joins TRBV10-2 to TRBJ2-7; 11 bases map to TRBD2. The TCR originated in a woman aged 18-35 years in good health. CDR3 coding DNA: TGCGCCAGCACGGGGACTAGCGGCGCCTACGAGCAGTACTTC. It codes for CASTGTSGAYEQYF.